This T cell receptor beta chain was retrieved from a study of cytomegalovirus exposure and HLA in healthy donors. Study-level information: Genotyping of roughly 400 donors showed that about 83% belonged to the Caucasian-associated ancestry cluster.

Both 60 Vbeta primers and 13 Jbeta primers went into the PCR. Only in-frame clones appear in the TCRdb table, and some are missing; sequencing was by immunoSEQ multiplex PCR. The repertoire includes about 100,000 clones, 75% of them detected once, and around 14% sits in the top ten. The germline V and J ends were trimmed by 2 bases and 4 bases, with 11 bases remaining between them. This CDR3 spans 14 amino acids. CDR1 is LGHNA, CDR2 YSLEER, per germline. This clone was seen just once. The target antigen is unknown. The study, taken as a whole, reports: V- and J-gene trimming in TCR beta was tied to a missense DCLRE1C variant by an analysis performed later. It was only CMV serostatus that was available as immune exposure information. It was taken for granted in presence/absence analyses that sequencing depth across donors was roughly uniform.

Input material: PBMCs. The TCR was taken from a male donor in good health and CMV-seropositive. The gene calls are TRBV4-3 and TRBJ2-5; TRBD1 might be the D (6 bases). CDR3 sequence reads: CASSQLGARETQYF. CDR3 in DNA: TGCGCCAGCAGCCAACTGGGGGCTCGAGAGACCCAGTACTTC.